This T cell receptor beta chain was documented in a study of T cells in Graves' hyperthyroidism and ophthalmopathy. The J segment lost 4 bases and the V segment lost 5 bases, leaving 12 bases of the junction unmatched. The CDR3 has 16 amino acids. Germline assignment: CDR1 SEHNR and CDR2 FQNEAQ (reference sequence). TCR beta CDR3 sequences were amplified from RNA transcripts. First-round RT-PCR with HTBI primers amplified the TCR CDR3 region. TCRdb recomputed calls from the multiplex PCR reads with MiXCR, one row per CDR3 protein. The sample lists 400,000 or so distinct CDR3 sequences, roughly 15% occurring once. This clonotype showed up many times.

The V and J genes are TRBV7-9 and TRBJ1-1, with TRBD1 identical over 8 bases. Sequencing was performed on blood. This sequence originates from a woman aged 55-70 years with Graves' ophthalmopathy. The CDR3 DNA is TGTGCCAGCAGCCCCCCCGGACAGGGCCTGGTCACTGAAGCTTTCTTT. Its translation is CASSPPGQGLVTEAFF.